One T cell receptor beta chain is described in this entry. What antigen it recognizes has not been identified. Within one base of it there is no much larger clone, and no base qualities were kept. Samples from volunteer blood donors who had recovered from COVID-19 were contributed by a second Seattle source. Collaborating institutions collected whole blood in K2EDTA tubes following their own protocols. For TCRbeta analysis, collaborators shipped samples as frozen whole blood, isolated PBMCs, or DNA extracted from either of those sample types. The germline V end is reduced by 4 bases and the J end by 2 bases; junction bases left unmatched: 8. The CDR3 runs 16 amino acids, cysteine and phenylalanine included. This entry keeps only the CDR3 DNA: 48 bases, framed from base 1. The germline V gene gives CDR1 as SGHRS and CDR2 as YFSETQ. This entry is derived from a study of blood T cell repertoires in COVID-19 (dated by TCRdb to the early 2020s). Broadly, across the study: The collaborator samples originated in the United States, Italy and Spain and spanned the acute and convalescent phases of COVID-19. A freely available public database, intended as a resource for researchers studying the immune response to SARS-CoV-2, is where the repertoires were released. The sample metadata nearly always contained a de-identified subject ID, COVID-19 status, age in years and sex. Samples came from the ongoing ImmuneRACE study (first 160 participants) plus 1,254 subjects from 6 global collaborators. The material from the prospective study consisted of cDNA or gDNA derived from T cells, B-cell-depleted T cells, or PBMCs. The dataset comprised deeply sampled blood TCRbeta repertoires from subjects exposed to, actively infected with, or recovered from COVID-19. HLA class I and class II types, where available, came from metadata supplied by the sample provider rather than from assay-based typing. What the authors observed across the whole study: The amount of clinical and demographic metadata varied by source and participant and was provided uncurated.

TCRbeta CDR3 regions were amplified from genomic DNA by means of the immunoSEQ Assay, a bias-controlled multiplex PCR. As for the authors' bioinformatics: Within the assay, amplification of reference gene primers was used to estimate how many nucleated cells each sample contained. To quantify the absolute abundance of each unique TCRbeta CDR3 rearrangement, sequence reads were collapsed and filtered. Productive Simpson clonality was computed per sample as the square root of Simpson's diversity index over productive rearrangements. The source is immuneACCESS, and TCRdb retained only in-frame sequences with V and J called. Part of the clones is not carried over; for the studies checked, unresolved V genes explain less than half of this, and the remainder is unexplained. V, J and clone size are taken as reported in that table, and D and trimming were inferred from the DNA itself. The sample table contains 250,000 to 300,000 clones; only one count was recorded for around 88% of them. The top ten clones comprise over 6% of the sample.

This TCR came from a woman younger than 45 who had recovered from COVID-19. Sequencing input: peripheral blood. This chain joins TRBV5-1 to TRBJ2-7, and 11 junctional nucleotides match TRBD2. The CDR3 in this case is CASSLQTSGVPYEQYF. At the DNA level, the sequence is TGCGCCAGCAGCCTTCAGACTAGCGGGGTACCCTACGAGCAGTACTTC.